This T cell receptor (beta chain) emerged from a study of blood T cells in healthy people across ages. Whole-study context: Using template switching, researchers captured about one barcoded beta molecule for each two T cells.

Broader study findings: Expanded clonotype shifts may have been confounded, as the donors had an unknown CMV status. Diversity of TCR beta per million T cells declined in a roughly linear way with age.

For the second PCR, which ran for about 6 to 11 cycles, a sample-barcoded 5' primer and a J-beta primer mix were used. TCRdb passed the 5' RACE reads through MiXCR, listing each CDR3 protein once. Seen here are 780,000 or so distinct CDR3 sequences, 56% observed once, and the top ten hold around 24%. On this clonotype: Antigen: not known.

Trimming removed 5 bases from V and 10 bases from J, with 18 bases in between. The CDR3 is 14 residues long. The germline CDR1 and CDR2 sequences are SGHAT and FQNNGV. The receptor was derived from a man in his forties in good health. The sample was blood. The chain joins TRBV11-2 to TRBJ2-1; D tentatively reads TRBD1 or TRBD2 (5 bases each). The DNA for the CDR3 is TGTGCCAGCAGCCCCCTAGCACCCTCAGGGGAGCAGTTCTTC. Its protein is CASSPLAPSGEQFF.